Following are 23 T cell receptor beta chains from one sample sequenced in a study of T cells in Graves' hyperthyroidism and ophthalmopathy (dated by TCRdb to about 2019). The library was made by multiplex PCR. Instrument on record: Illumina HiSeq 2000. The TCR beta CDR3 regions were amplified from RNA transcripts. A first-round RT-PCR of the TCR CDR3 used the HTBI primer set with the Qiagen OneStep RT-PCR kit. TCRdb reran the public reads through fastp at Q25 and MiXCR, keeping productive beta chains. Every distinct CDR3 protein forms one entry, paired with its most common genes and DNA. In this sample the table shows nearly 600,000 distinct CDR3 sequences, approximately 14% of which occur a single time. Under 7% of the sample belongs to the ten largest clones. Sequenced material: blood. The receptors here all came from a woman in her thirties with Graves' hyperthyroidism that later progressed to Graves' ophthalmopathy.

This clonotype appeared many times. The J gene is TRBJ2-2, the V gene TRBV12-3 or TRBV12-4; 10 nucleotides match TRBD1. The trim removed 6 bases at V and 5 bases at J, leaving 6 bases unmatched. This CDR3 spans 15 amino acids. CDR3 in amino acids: CASRQDRGDTGELFF. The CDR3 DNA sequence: TGTGCCAGCAGACAGGACAGGGGGGATACCGGGGAGCTGTTTTTT.

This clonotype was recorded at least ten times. CDR3 in DNA: TGTGCCAGCAGTTGGGGGACAGGGGGTCCGGAGGAGCTGTTTTTT. Translated: CASSWGTGGPEELFF. The chain recombines TRBV28 with TRBJ2-2, with 11 bases aligning to TRBD1. This CDR3 is built from 15 residues. Germline V gene lookup returns CDR1 MDHEN and CDR2 SYDVKM. The V and J ends lost 4 bases and 10 bases, in that order; junction bases with no gene match: 8.

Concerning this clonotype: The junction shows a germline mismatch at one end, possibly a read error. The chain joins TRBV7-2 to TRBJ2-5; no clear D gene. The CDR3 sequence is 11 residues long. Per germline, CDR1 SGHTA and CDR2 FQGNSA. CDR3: CASSLVAVMDF. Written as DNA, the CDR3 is TGTGCCAGCAGCTTAGTCGCAGTTATGGACTTC.

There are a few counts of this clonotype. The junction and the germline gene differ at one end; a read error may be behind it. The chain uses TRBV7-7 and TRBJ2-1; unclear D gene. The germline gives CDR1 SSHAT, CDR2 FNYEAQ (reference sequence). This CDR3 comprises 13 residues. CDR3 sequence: CASSLDPANEQFF. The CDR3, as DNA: TGTGCTAGCAGCTTAGACCCGGCCAATGAGCAGTTCTTC.

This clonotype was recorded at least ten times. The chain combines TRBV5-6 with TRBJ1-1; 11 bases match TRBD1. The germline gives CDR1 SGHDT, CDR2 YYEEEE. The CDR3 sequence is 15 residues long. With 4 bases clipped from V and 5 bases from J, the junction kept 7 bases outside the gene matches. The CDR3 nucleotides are TGTGCCAGCAGCCGACCCGGGACAGGGGGTACTGAAGCTTTCTTT. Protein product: CASSRPGTGGTEAFF.

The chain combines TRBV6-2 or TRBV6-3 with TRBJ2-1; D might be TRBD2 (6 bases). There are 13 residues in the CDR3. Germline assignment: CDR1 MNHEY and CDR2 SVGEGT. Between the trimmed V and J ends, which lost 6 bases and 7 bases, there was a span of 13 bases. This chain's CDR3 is CASRGTGRNEQFF. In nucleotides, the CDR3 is TGTGCCAGCAGAGGGACGGGGAGGAATGAGCAGTTCTTC.

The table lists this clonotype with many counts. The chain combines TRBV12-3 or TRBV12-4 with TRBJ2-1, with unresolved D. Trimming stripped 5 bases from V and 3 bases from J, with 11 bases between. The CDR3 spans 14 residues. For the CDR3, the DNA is TGTGCCAGCAGTGTTACTCCCGGCTACAATGAGCAGTTCTTC. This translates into CASSVTPGYNEQFF.

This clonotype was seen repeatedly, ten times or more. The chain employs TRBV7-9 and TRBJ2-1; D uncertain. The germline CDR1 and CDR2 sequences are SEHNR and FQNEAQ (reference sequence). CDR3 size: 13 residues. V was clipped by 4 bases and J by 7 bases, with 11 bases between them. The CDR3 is CASSYPRMNEQFF. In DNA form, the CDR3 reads TGTGCCAGCAGCTATCCAAGGATGAATGAGCAGTTCTTC.

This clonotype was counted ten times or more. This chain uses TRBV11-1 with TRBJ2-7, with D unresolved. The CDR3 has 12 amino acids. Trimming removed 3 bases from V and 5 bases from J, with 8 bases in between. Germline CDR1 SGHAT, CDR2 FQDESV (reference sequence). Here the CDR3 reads CASSFGLNEQYF. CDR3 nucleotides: TGTGCCAGCAGCTTTGGGTTGAACGAGCAGTACTTC.

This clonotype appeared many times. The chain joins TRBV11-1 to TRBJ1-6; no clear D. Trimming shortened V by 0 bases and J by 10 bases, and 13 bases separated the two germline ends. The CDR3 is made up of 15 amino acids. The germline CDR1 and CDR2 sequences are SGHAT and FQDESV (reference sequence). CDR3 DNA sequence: TGTGCCAGCAGCTTAGCGCGGGGAGGATCCTCACCCCTCCACTTT. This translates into CASSLARGGSSPLHF.

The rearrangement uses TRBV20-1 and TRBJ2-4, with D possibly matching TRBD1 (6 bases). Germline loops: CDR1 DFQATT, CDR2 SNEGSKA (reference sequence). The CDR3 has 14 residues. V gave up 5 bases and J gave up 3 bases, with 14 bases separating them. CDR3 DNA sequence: TGCAGTGCTGAAGATCAGGGGCACAAAAACATTCAGTACTTC. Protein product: CSAEDQGHKNIQYF.

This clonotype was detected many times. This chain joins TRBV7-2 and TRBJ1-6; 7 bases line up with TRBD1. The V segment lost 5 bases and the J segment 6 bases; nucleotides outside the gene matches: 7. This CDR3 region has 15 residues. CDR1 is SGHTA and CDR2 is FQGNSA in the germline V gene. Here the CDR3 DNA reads TGTGCCAGCAGCACCCAGGGGGGGACTAATTCACCCCTCCACTTT. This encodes CASSTQGGTNSPLHF.

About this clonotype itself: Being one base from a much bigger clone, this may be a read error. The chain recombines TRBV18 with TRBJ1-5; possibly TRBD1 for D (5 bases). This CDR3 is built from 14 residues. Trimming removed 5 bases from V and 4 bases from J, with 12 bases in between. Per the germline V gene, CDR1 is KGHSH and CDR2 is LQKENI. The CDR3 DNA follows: TGTGCCAGCTCATCGAGGGACCTGAATCAGCCCCAGCATTTT. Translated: CASSSRDLNQPQHF.

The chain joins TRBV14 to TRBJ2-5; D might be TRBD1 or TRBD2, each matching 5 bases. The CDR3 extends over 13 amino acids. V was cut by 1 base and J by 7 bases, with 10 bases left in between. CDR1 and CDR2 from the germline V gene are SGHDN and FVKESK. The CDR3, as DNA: TGTGCCAGCAGCCAAGGGGACGGGACGACCCAGTACTTC. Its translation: CASSQGDGTTQYF.

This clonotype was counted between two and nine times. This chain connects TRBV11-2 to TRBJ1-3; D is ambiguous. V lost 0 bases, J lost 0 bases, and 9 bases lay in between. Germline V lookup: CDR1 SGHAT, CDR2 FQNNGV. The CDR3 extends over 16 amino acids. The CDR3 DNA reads TGTGCCAGCAGCTTAGATATGGGAGCCTCTGGAAACACCATATATTTT. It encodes CASSLDMGASGNTIYF. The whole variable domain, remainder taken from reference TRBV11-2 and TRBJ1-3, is EAGVAQSPRYKIIEKRQSVAFWCNPISGHATLYWYQQILGQGPKLLIQFQNNGVVDDSQLPKDRFSAERLKGVDSTLKIQPAKLEDSAVYLCASSLDMGASGNTIYFGEGSWLTVV.

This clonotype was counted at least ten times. The CDR3 reads CASSAREKETQYF. CDR3 sequence (DNA): TGTGCCAGCAGCGCCCGGGAGAAAGAGACCCAGTACTTC. The rearrangement uses TRBV7-3 and TRBJ2-5; D perhaps matches TRBD2 (6 bases). Germline V gives CDR1 SGHTA, CDR2 FQGTGA. Trimming cost V 5 bases and J 3 bases, with 10 bases left between them. The CDR3 spans 13 residues.

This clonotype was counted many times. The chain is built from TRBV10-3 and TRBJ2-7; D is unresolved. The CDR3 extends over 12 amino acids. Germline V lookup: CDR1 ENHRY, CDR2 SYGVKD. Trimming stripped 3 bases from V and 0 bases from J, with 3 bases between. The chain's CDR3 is CAISEHSYEQYF. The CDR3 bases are TGTGCCATCAGTGAACACTCCTACGAGCAGTACTTC.

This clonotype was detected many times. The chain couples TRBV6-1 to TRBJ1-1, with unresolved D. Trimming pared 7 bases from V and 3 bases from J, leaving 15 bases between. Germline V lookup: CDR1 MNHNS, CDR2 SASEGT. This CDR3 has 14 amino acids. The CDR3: CASTVLMGDTEAFF. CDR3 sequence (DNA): TGTGCCAGCACCGTTCTCATGGGAGACACTGAAGCTTTCTTT.

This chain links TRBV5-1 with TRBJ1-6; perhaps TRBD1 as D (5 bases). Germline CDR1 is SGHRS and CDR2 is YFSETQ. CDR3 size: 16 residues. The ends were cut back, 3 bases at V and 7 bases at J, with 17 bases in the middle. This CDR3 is CASSYSPAGQNSPLHF. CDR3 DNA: TGCGCCAGCAGCTACAGCCCGGCAGGGCAAAATTCACCCCTCCACTTT.

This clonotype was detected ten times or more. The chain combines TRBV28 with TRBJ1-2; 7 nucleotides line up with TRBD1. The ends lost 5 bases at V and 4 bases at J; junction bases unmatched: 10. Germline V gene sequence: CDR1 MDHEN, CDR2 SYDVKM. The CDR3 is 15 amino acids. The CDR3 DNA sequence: TGTGCCAGCAGTACGAACAGGGGCGCCGTCTATGGCTACACCTTC. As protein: CASSTNRGAVYGYTF.

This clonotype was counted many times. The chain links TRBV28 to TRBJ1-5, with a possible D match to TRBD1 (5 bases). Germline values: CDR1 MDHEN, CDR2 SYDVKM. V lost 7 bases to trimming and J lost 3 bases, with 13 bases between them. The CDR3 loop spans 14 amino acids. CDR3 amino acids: CASTPRGYNQPQHF. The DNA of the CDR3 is TGTGCCAGCACCCCCCGGGGCTACAATCAGCCCCAGCATTTT. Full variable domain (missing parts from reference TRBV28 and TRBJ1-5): DVKVTQSSRYLVKRTGEKVFLECVQDMDHENMFWYRQDPGLGLRLIYFSYDVKMKEKGDIPEGYSVSREKKERFSLILESASTNQTSMYLCASTPRGYNQPQHFGDGTRLSIL.

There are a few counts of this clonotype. The CDR3 here is CASSLGTELAKNIQYF. CDR3 coding DNA: TGTGCCAGCAGCCTCGGGACAGAACTAGCCAAAAACATTCAGTACTTC. J is TRBJ2-4 and V is TRBV7-8; 7 bases line up with TRBD1. V gave up 5 bases and J gave up 0 bases; unmatched junction bases: 7. The CDR3 totals 16 residues. CDR1 and CDR2 from the germline V gene are SGHVS and FQNEAQ.

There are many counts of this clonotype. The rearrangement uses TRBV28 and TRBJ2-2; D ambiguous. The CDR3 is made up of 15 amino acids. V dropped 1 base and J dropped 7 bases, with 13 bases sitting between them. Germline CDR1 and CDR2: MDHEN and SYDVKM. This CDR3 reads CASSLYQSLGGELFF. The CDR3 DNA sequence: TGTGCCAGCAGTTTATACCAATCATTGGGCGGGGAGCTGTTTTTT.